Each of the 28 T cell receptor beta chains below was sequenced from the same sample in a study of cytotoxic CD8 clonotypes in ibrutinib-treated CLL. The repertoire was sequenced with immunoSEQ multiplex PCR; TCRdb's copy has only in-frame clones and lacks some. The sample yields about 15,000 clones, roughly 68% seen once. Sequencing was performed on PBMCs, taken before ibrutinib treatment. Source of these receptors: a human donor with chronic lymphocytic leukemia.

This clone was seen once. J is TRBJ2-1 and V is TRBV5-1, with 7 nucleotides matching TRBD1. The CDR3 runs to 15 residues. V lost 4 bases, J lost 9 bases, and 13 bases stayed unmatched. Germline CDR1 SGHRS, CDR2 YFSETQ. The CDR3 sequence: CASSLRQGALSEQFF. CDR3 coding DNA: TGCGCCAGCAGCCTAAGACAGGGCGCCCTGAGTGAGCAGTTCTTC. Complete variable domain (other parts from reference TRBV5-1 and TRBJ2-1): KAGVTQTPRYLIKTRGQQVTLSCSPISGHRSVSWYQQTPGQGLQFLFEYFSETQRNKGNFPGRFSGRQFSNSRSEMNVSTLELGDSALYLCASSLRQGALSEQFFGPGTRLTVL.

The table lists this clone with a few counts. This chain links TRBV18 with TRBJ2-7; 8 nucleotides agree with TRBD1. Germline V gene lookup returns CDR1 KGHSH and CDR2 LQKENI. After removal of 4 bases from V and 3 bases from J, the junction contained 2 bases not matched to a gene. The CDR3 is made up of 13 amino acids. As DNA, the CDR3 is TGTGCCAGCTCACTTGGGACAGGCTACGAGCAGTACGTC. It codes for CASSLGTGYEQYV.

This chain uses TRBV6-6 with TRBJ2-1; D gene ambiguous. The CDR3 extends over 11 amino acids. V lost 0 bases and J 10 bases, leaving 4 bases between the germline ends. The V gene's germline CDR1 is MNHNY and CDR2 SVGAGI (reference sequence). DNA of the CDR3: TGTGCCAGCAGTTACTCCGAGGAGCAGTTCTTC. This codes for CASSYSEEQFF.

This chain connects TRBV19 to TRBJ2-2; TRBD1 matches 9 bases. Germline V CDR1 and CDR2: LNHDA, SQIVND (reference sequence). V trimming: 5 bases; J trimming: 7 bases; junction bases outside the gene matches: 5. The CDR3 contains 14 residues. The CDR3 region is CASSAPTGGGELFF. For the CDR3, the DNA is TGTGCCAGTAGTGCCCCGACAGGGGGCGGGGAGCTGTTTTTT.

This chain uses TRBV6-5 with TRBJ2-5; D gene unclear. This CDR3 spans 13 amino acids. Trimming pared 0 bases from V and 10 bases from J, leaving 12 bases between. CDR1 is MNHEY, CDR2 SVGAGI, per germline. The CDR3 is CASSYSMAGSQYF. As DNA, the CDR3 is TGTGCCAGCAGTTACTCGATGGCCGGCAGCCAGTACTTC.

The chain carries TRBV7-2 and TRBJ2-7, with 9 bases lining up with TRBD1. From germline, CDR1 is SGHTA and CDR2 FQGNSA. The CDR3 sequence is 14 residues long. Germline trimming cut 5 bases from V and 3 bases from J; bases unmatched to any gene: 5. The CDR3 region is CASSPETGGYEQYV. The CDR3 region has the DNA TGTGCCAGCAGCCCTGAGACAGGGGGCTACGAGCAGTACGTC.

This clone was detected only a few times. The DNA for the CDR3 is TGTGCCAGCAGCTTAGCCCGAGGGGACTATGGCTACACCTTC. This sequence encodes CASSLARGDYGYTF. This chain links TRBV7-9 with TRBJ1-2, with D maybe TRBD1 (5 bases). This CDR3 spans 14 amino acids. The V and J ends lost 0 bases and 3 bases respectively, with 8 bases between them. In germline, CDR1 is SEHNR, CDR2 FQNEAQ (reference sequence).

V is TRBV6-5 and J is TRBJ2-1; the D is unclear. There are 11 residues in the CDR3. V lost 2 bases and J lost 9, with 5 bases in between. Germline lookup yields CDR1 MNHEY and CDR2 SVGAGI. Here the CDR3 DNA reads TGTGCCAGCAGTTACAGTGGTGAGCAGTTCTTC. This encodes CASSYSGEQFF.

This chain connects TRBV11-1 to TRBJ2-5; TRBD2 matches at 8 bases. Trimming at V came to 5 bases and at J to 5 bases, leaving 7 bases not matched to a gene. CDR3 size: 14 residues. The germline gives CDR1 SGHAT, CDR2 FQDESV (reference sequence). The CDR3 spells CASSLRGGAETQYF. CDR3 nucleotides: TGTGCCAGCAGCCTCCGGGGGGGCGCCGAGACCCAGTACTTC. Using reference TRBV11-1 and TRBJ2-5 for the parts outside the CDR3, the full variable domain is EAEVAQSPRYKITEKSQAVAFWCDPISGHATLYWYRQILGQGPELLVQFQDESVVDDSQLPKDRFSAERLKGVDSTLKIQPAELGDSAMYLCASSLRGGAETQYFGPGTRLLVL.

This clone has more than one count but fewer than ten. V is TRBV19 and J is TRBJ1-5; tentatively, D is TRBD1 (5 bases). The germline V gene encodes CDR1 LNHDA and CDR2 SQIVND (reference sequence). Trimming removed 6 bases at V and 3 bases at J, with 18 bases between. CDR3 size: 16 residues. The CDR3 protein is CASSIPGPIFNQPQHF. CDR3 nucleotide sequence: TGTGCCAGTAGCATACCGGGACCTATATTCAATCAGCCCCAGCATTTT.

The chain couples TRBV29-1 to TRBJ1-2; D is possibly TRBD1 (6 bases). This CDR3 is 15 amino acids long. The germline CDR1 and CDR2 sequences are SQVTM and ANQGSEA. V was shortened by 3 bases and J by 3 bases, with 17 bases between the two germline ends. In nucleotides, the CDR3 is TGCAGCGTTGACAGGGGAGGGGATTCGTACTATGGCTACACCTTC. This codes for CSVDRGGDSYYGYTF.

This chain connects TRBV5-1 to TRBJ1-4, with D unclear. The V gene's germline CDR1 is SGHRS and CDR2 YFSETQ. CDR3 length: 11 residues. The V and J ends lost 2 bases and 8 bases respectively, with 4 bases between them. The CDR3 loop reads CASSFGEKLFF. The CDR3 bases are TGCGCCAGCAGCTTTGGCGAAAAACTGTTTTTT.

This rearrangement joins TRBV5-1 to TRBJ2-2; D is unresolved. CDR3 length equals 14 residues. The V and J ends lost 0 bases and 2 bases respectively, with 5 bases between them. CDR1 SGHRS and CDR2 YFSETQ come from the germline V gene. DNA of the CDR3: TGCGCCAGCAGCTTGGTTCCAAACACCGGGGAGCTGTTTTTT. It yields the protein CASSLVPNTGELFF.

CDR3 DNA: TGTGCCAGCAGTTGGACACAGAACTATGGCTACACCTTC. The encoded protein is CASSWTQNYGYTF. The chain couples TRBV6-6 to TRBJ1-2, with D possibly matching TRBD1 (5 bases). Per the germline V gene, CDR1 is MNHNY and CDR2 is SVGAGI (reference sequence). This CDR3 comprises 13 residues. The V and J ends lost 4 bases and 2 bases respectively, with 8 bases between them.

The chain couples TRBV28 to TRBJ1-6; 12 bases map to TRBD1. J lost 8 bases, V lost 2 bases, and 4 bases had no gene match. Per germline, CDR1 MDHEN and CDR2 SYDVKM. The CDR3 has 16 residues. The CDR3 region is CASSLGGTGGHSPLHF. The CDR3 DNA sequence: TGTGCCAGCAGTTTAGGCGGGACAGGGGGCCATTCACCCCTCCACTTT.

In this sample, this clone turned up once. The V and J genes are TRBV5-1 and TRBJ2-1; 9 positions match TRBD2. Germline V gives CDR1 SGHRS, CDR2 YFSETQ. The CDR3 totals 15 residues. Trimming at V came to 0 bases and at J to 13 bases, leaving 11 bases not matched to a gene. The CDR3 is CASSLDQGVGTSQFF. The CDR3 nucleotides read TGCGCCAGCAGCTTGGACCAGGGAGTGGGGACTAGCCAGTTCTTC. The entire variable domain, with the rest obtained from reference TRBV5-1 and TRBJ2-1, is as follows: KAGVTQTPRYLIKTRGQQVTLSCSPISGHRSVSWYQQTPGQGLQFLFEYFSETQRNKGNFPGRFSGRQFSNSRSEMNVSTLELGDSALYLCASSLDQGVGTSQFFGPGTRLTVL.

This clone was observed a handful of times. This rearrangement joins TRBV7-9 to TRBJ1-6; D is unclear. Trimming took off 1 base at V and 14 bases at J, with 12 bases between the two ends. The V gene's germline CDR1 is SEHNR and CDR2 FQNEAQ (reference sequence). The CDR3 length is 13 residues. The CDR3 region is CASSLDSSLTLHF. CDR3 coding DNA: TGTGCCAGCAGCTTAGATTCAAGTTTGACCCTCCACTTT.

This chain joins TRBV5-6 and TRBJ1-1, with a weak D call TRBD1 (6 bases). Germline values: CDR1 SGHDT, CDR2 YYEEEE. V lost 2 bases and J 10 bases, leaving 21 bases between the germline ends. The CDR3 sequence is 15 residues long. The CDR3 nucleotides are TGTGCCAGCAGCTTCGGGGACATCCACTTTAACGGAGCTTTCTTT. Protein: CASSFGDIHFNGAFF.

The chain's CDR3 is CASSIRGRETPDTQYF. DNA for the CDR3: TGTGCCAGTAGTATTCGGGGGCGGGAGACCCCAGATACGCAGTATTTT. The chain recombines TRBV19 with TRBJ2-3, with D maybe TRBD2 (7 bases). Per the germline V gene, CDR1 is LNHDA and CDR2 is SQIVND (reference sequence). Trimming pared 3 bases from V and 4 bases from J, leaving 17 bases between. This CDR3 contains 16 residues.

This chain uses TRBV30 with TRBJ1-4; D may be TRBD1 (5 bases). There are 12 residues in the CDR3. Germline V lookup: CDR1 GTSNPN, CDR2 SVGIG (reference sequence). Trimming took 4 bases from V and 5 from J, leaving 8 bases between them. This CDR3 is CAWTRVNEKLFF. Here the CDR3 DNA reads TGTGCCTGGACCAGGGTCAATGAAAAACTGTTTTTT.

In this sample, this clone turned up once. V usage is TRBV6-1 and J usage is TRBJ1-5; possibly TRBD1 for D (5 bases). The CDR3 runs 16 residues. Germline assignment: CDR1 MNHNS and CDR2 SASEGT. V was cut by 2 bases and J by 5 bases, with 16 bases left in between. The CDR3 DNA is TGTGCCAGCAGTGAAAGAGGGCAGGGAGTTCATCAGCCCCAGCATTTT. It yields the protein CASSERGQGVHQPQHF.

By its share, this clone is large. The genes are TRBV28 and TRBJ2-7, with 7 bases identical to TRBD2. V dropped 3 bases and J dropped 4; count of bases not matched to a gene: 6. The CDR3 sequence is 14 residues long. CDR1 is MDHEN, CDR2 SYDVKM, per germline. For the CDR3, the DNA is TGTGCCAGCAGTTTTTCTGTAGCGGGTTACGAGCAGTACTTC. This codes for CASSFSVAGYEQYF. The full variable domain, completed using reference TRBV28 and TRBJ2-7, is DVKVTQSSRYLVKRTGEKVFLECVQDMDHENMFWYRQDPGLGLRLIYFSYDVKMKEKGDIPEGYSVSREKKERFSLILESASTNQTSMYLCASSFSVAGYEQYFGPGTRLTVT.

J is TRBJ2-7 and V is TRBV5-1; 8 bases match TRBD1. This CDR3 comprises 15 residues. With 2 bases clipped from V and 3 bases from J, the junction kept 7 bases outside the gene matches. Germline values: CDR1 SGHRS, CDR2 YFSETQ. DNA of the CDR3: TGCGCCAGCAGCTTTAACGGACAGGGAGGCTACGAGCAGTACTTC. It yields the protein CASSFNGQGGYEQYF.

This clone was seen only a few times. The rearrangement joins TRBV14 to TRBJ1-4; D is possibly TRBD1 (6 bases). V lost 1 base and J lost 8, with 14 bases in between. Germline CDR1 SGHDN, CDR2 FVKESK. The CDR3 consists of 15 residues. The CDR3 nucleotides are TGTGCCAGCAGCCAAGGGGCAGGGGCGAGGGAAAAACTGTTTTTT. Translated, it gives CASSQGAGAREKLFF.

This clone was detected once. The chain combines TRBV5-1 with TRBJ2-2; 7 nucleotides line up with TRBD1. V was clipped by 4 bases and J by 6 bases; unmatched bases: 12. Germline CDR1 is SGHRS and CDR2 is YFSETQ. The CDR3 contains 16 residues. CDR3 residues: CASSQMTGIIAGELFF. CDR3 bases: TGCGCCAGCAGCCAGATGACAGGGATTATCGCCGGGGAGCTGTTTTTT.

The chain is built from TRBV5-1 and TRBJ1-2; TRBD1 might be the D (6 bases). The germline V and J ends were trimmed by 4 bases and 0 bases, with 10 bases remaining between them. Germline loops: CDR1 SGHRS, CDR2 YFSETQ. CDR3 length equals 14 residues. The CDR3 loop reads CASSLDRPNYGYTF. The CDR3 nucleotides read TGCGCCAGCAGCCTGGACAGACCTAACTATGGCTACACCTTC.

V and J are TRBV19 and TRBJ2-5; D might be TRBD1 (5 bases). This CDR3 contains 15 residues. Trimming removed 2 bases at V and 5 bases at J, with 15 bases between. Germline values: CDR1 LNHDA, CDR2 SQIVND (reference sequence). The CDR3 here is CASSISAGIGETQYF. CDR3 nucleotide sequence: TGTGCCAGTAGTATATCCGCAGGGATAGGGGAGACCCAGTACTTC.

The J gene is TRBJ1-3, the V gene TRBV6-1; D perhaps matches TRBD1 (5 bases). Trimming removed 4 bases from V and 0 bases from J, with 16 bases in between. The CDR3 extends over 17 amino acids. Germline values: CDR1 MNHNS, CDR2 SASEGT. Here the CDR3 reads CASSGAGTKSSGNTIYF. The CDR3 nucleotides read TGTGCCAGCAGTGGAGCCGGGACCAAAAGCTCTGGAAACACCATATATTTT.